Following are 19 T cell receptor beta chains from one sample sequenced in a study of control samples from healthy donors and cancer patients. Method: immunoSEQ multiplex PCR; TCRdb's copy keeps in-frame clones and lacks some. Of about 40,000 clones in the sample, 70% to 90% were seen once. Sequenced sample: PBMCs. The receptors derive from a woman aged 60 to 75 with lung cancer.

V is TRBV19 and J is TRBJ1-5; tentative D call: TRBD1 (5 bases). V was cut by 1 base and J by 5 bases, with 15 bases left in between. CDR3 length: 16 amino acids. Germline CDR1 LNHDA, CDR2 SQIVND (reference sequence). This CDR3 reads CASSIGSGGSYQPQHF. As DNA, the CDR3 is TGTGCCAGTAGTATAGGTTCGGGGGGTTCTTATCAGCCCCAGCATTTT.

The chain's CDR3 is CASSPQTYNEQFF. The CDR3 nucleotides read TGTGCCAGCAGCCCCCAAACCTACAATGAGCAGTTCTTC. The gene calls are TRBV9 and TRBJ2-1, with D unclear. The CDR3 runs 13 residues. Trimming took 4 bases from V and 2 from J, leaving 7 bases between them. Germline V CDR1 and CDR2: SGDLS, YYNGEE.

The chain employs TRBV11-3 and TRBJ1-6, with D perhaps TRBD1 (5 bases). V lost 4 bases, J lost 7 bases, and 11 bases lay in between. Germline V CDR1 and CDR2: SGHNT, YENEEA. The CDR3 length is 14 residues. CDR3 nucleotides: TGTGCCAGCAGCTGGAGGACAAAGAATTCACCCCTCCACTTT. Translating it yields CASSWRTKNSPLHF.

The chain couples TRBV7-9 to TRBJ2-2; 11 bases fit TRBD2. This CDR3 has 18 residues. The trim removed 2 bases at V and 10 bases at J, leaving 15 bases unmatched. Germline CDR1 and CDR2: SEHNR and FQNEAQ (reference sequence). The DNA for the CDR3 is TGTGCCAGCAGCTTAACTCGACTAGCGGGATTTTTCACCCAGGAGCTGTTTTTT. Translation gives CASSLTRLAGFFTQELFF.

The CDR3 reads CASDPGTGDSGNTIYF. The CDR3 DNA is TGTGCCAGCGATCCCGGGACAGGGGACTCTGGAAACACCATATATTTT. This sequence joins TRBV6-6 and TRBJ1-3; TRBD1 matches at 10 bases. From germline, CDR1 is MNHNY and CDR2 SVGAGI (reference sequence). The CDR3 covers 16 residues. The V segment lost 8 bases and the J segment 0 bases; nucleotides outside the gene matches: 7.

The chain links TRBV5-1 to TRBJ1-3, with a possible D match to TRBD1 (5 bases). Germline loops: CDR1 SGHRS, CDR2 YFSETQ. V was pared by 0 bases and J by 0 bases, with 16 bases between. The CDR3 spans 18 residues. Written as DNA, the CDR3 is TGCGCCAGCAGCTTGGCCTCGAACGGCAGGGACTCTGGAAACACCATATATTTT. It is translated as CASSLASNGRDSGNTIYF. The whole variable domain, remainder taken from reference TRBV5-1 and TRBJ1-3, is KAGVTQTPRYLIKTRGQQVTLSCSPISGHRSVSWYQQTPGQGLQFLFEYFSETQRNKGNFPGRFSGRQFSNSRSEMNVSTLELGDSALYLCASSLASNGRDSGNTIYFGEGSWLTVV.

The rearrangement links TRBV13 to TRBJ2-3; a possible D gene is TRBD2 (5 bases). CDR3 size: 13 residues. The V and J ends lost 2 bases and 6 bases respectively, with 9 bases between them. The germline CDR1 and CDR2 sequences are PRHDT and FYEKMQ (reference sequence). Written as DNA, the CDR3 is TGTGCCAGCAGCTTACACGGGATCGATACGCAGTATTTT. It codes for CASSLHGIDTQYF.

This chain connects TRBV6-5 to TRBJ1-1; D call uncertain. The germline CDR1 and CDR2 sequences are MNHEY and SVGAGI. This CDR3 contains 15 residues. V gave up 6 bases and J gave up 0 bases, with 14 bases separating them. In DNA form, the CDR3 reads TGTGCCAGCAGCACTCTCGGAGGAATGAACACTGAAGCTTTCTTT. It yields the protein CASSTLGGMNTEAFF.

The chain joins TRBV2 to TRBJ2-1; D gene uncertain. The CDR3 runs to 13 residues. Germline CDR1 is SNHLY and CDR2 is FYNNEI. The germline V and J ends were trimmed by 1 base and 5 bases, with 6 bases remaining between them. The CDR3 coding sequence is TGTGCCAGCAGTGAAGTTCTGAACAATGAGCAGTTCTTC. Amino acids: CASSEVLNNEQFF.

V usage is TRBV19 and J usage is TRBJ2-7; D is unclear. Trimming stripped 1 base from V and 0 bases from J, with 13 bases between. Germline CDR1 reads LNHDA; CDR2 reads SQIVND (reference sequence). The CDR3 is 16 residues long. The CDR3, as DNA: TGTGCCAGTAGTATAGGAGGCGGTCTTAGCTCCTACGAGCAGTACTTC. It yields the protein CASSIGGGLSSYEQYF.

A few counts support this clone. V and J are TRBV6-5 and TRBJ2-7; D is undetermined. Trimming left V 3 bases short and J 1 base short, with 7 bases between. Per the germline V gene, CDR1 is MNHEY and CDR2 is SVGAGI. The CDR3 loop spans 13 amino acids. CDR3 nucleotide sequence: TGTGCCAGCAGTTATTCGGAGTCCTACGAGCAGTACTTC. Translated: CASSYSESYEQYF.

This chain joins TRBV12-3 or TRBV12-4 and TRBJ1-2; tentatively, D is TRBD1 (5 bases). V lost 7 bases to trimming and J lost 8 bases, with 11 bases between them. The CDR3 is made up of 11 amino acids. The DNA for the CDR3 is TGTGCCAGCAATGGGGGAGGCGGCTACACCTTC. This codes for CASNGGGGYTF.

V gene TRBV6-5 combines with J gene TRBJ1-1; a weak D match, TRBD1 (5 bases). V lost 4 bases to trimming and J lost 3 bases, with 15 bases between them. Germline V lookup: CDR1 MNHEY, CDR2 SVGAGI. The CDR3 is 15 residues long. The DNA of the CDR3 is TGTGCCAGCAGTTCCGGGGTCCAGGGACACACTGAAGCTTTCTTT. As protein: CASSSGVQGHTEAFF.

This chain links TRBV19 with TRBJ2-1, with D perhaps TRBD1 or TRBD2 (6 bases each). Trimming shortened V by 5 bases and J by 4 bases, and 15 bases separated the two germline ends. Germline assignment: CDR1 LNHDA and CDR2 SQIVND (reference sequence). The CDR3 loop spans 15 amino acids. CDR3 in amino acids: CASSAVRGVYNEQFF. The CDR3, as DNA: TGTGCCAGTAGTGCTGTAAGGGGGGTTTACAATGAGCAGTTCTTC. The complete variable domain, with remaining parts taken from reference TRBV19 and TRBJ2-1, reads DGGITQSPKYLFRKEGQNVTLSCEQNLNHDAMYWYRQDPGQGLRLIYYSQIVNDFQKGDIAEGYSVSREKKESFPLTVTSAQKNPTAFYLCASSAVRGVYNEQFFGPGTRLTVL.

This clone was observed a few times. The chain combines TRBV5-4 with TRBJ2-4, with D tentatively TRBD2 (6 bases). V was pared by 4 bases and J by 5 bases, with 16 bases between. The V gene's germline CDR1 is SGHNT and CDR2 YYREEE (reference sequence). The CDR3 totals 15 residues. The chain's CDR3 is CASSVPAGTENIQYF. In nucleotides, the CDR3 is TGTGCCAGCAGCGTCCCCGCGGGGACCGAAAACATTCAGTACTTC. Drawing the rest from reference TRBV5-4 and TRBJ2-4, the complete variable domain is ETGVTQSPTHLIKTRGQQVTLRCSSQSGHNTVSWYQQALGQGPQFIFQYYREEENGRGNFPPRFSGLQFPNYSSELNVNALELDDSALYLCASSVPAGTENIQYFGAGTRLSVL.

The chain employs TRBV7-2 and TRBJ2-1, with 7 bases that match TRBD2. The CDR3 is 13 residues long. Germline values: CDR1 SGHTA, CDR2 FQGNSA. Trimming took 5 bases from V and 7 from J; bases not matched to a gene: 5. CDR3 sequence: CASSQWGGNEQFF. DNA for the CDR3: TGTGCCAGCAGCCAATGGGGGGGGAATGAGCAGTTCTTC.

The gene calls are TRBV10-3 and TRBJ2-6; 8 bases match TRBD1. CDR1 ENHRY and CDR2 SYGVKD come from the germline V gene. V dropped 6 bases and J dropped 1; count of bases not matched to a gene: 8. This CDR3 is built from 17 residues. DNA for the CDR3: TGTGCCATCAGCAAGACAGGGGCGGGGTCTGGGGCCAACGTCCTGACTTTC. Protein product: CAISKTGAGSGANVLTF.

The rearrangement joins TRBV20-1 to TRBJ2-1; D is unresolved. This CDR3 has 11 amino acids. The germline CDR1 and CDR2 sequences are DFQATT and SNEGSKA (reference sequence). Trimming left V 0 bases short and J 8 bases short, with 5 bases between. In nucleotides, the CDR3 is TGCAGTGCTAGAGATGACTATGAGCAGTTCTTC. The encoded protein is CSARDDYEQFF.

The genes are TRBV6-1 and TRBJ2-5; weak D call: TRBD1 (5 bases). The CDR3 length is 17 residues. Trimming stripped 0 bases from V and 0 bases from J, with 14 bases between. Germline loops: CDR1 MNHNS, CDR2 SASEGT. The CDR3 sequence: CASSEALGALYQETQYF. The CDR3 DNA sequence: TGTGCCAGCAGTGAAGCGCTTGGGGCACTGTACCAAGAGACCCAGTACTTC.